The entry below gives a single T cell receptor beta chain sequence along with its context. The antigen remains unidentified. Germline CDR1 and CDR2: MNHNS and SASEGT. CDR3 length equals 19 residues. V lost 0 bases and J lost 2, with 20 bases in between. The data derive from a study of T-cell memory formation after mild COVID-19. Study conclusions and caveats: Certain responding clones were present in pre-infection memory, suggesting participation of cross-reactive memory.

TCRdb analysed the 5' RACE reads with MiXCR anew, one entry per CDR3 protein. The table records about 38,000 distinct CDR3 sequences, around 10% of them present only once. The chain carries TRBV6-1 and TRBJ1-5, with D unclear. Sequenced material: PBMCs or a T cell subset sorted from them (not recorded which). This TCR was sampled from a man aged 18 to 35 who had mild COVID-19 (a few samples of this study predate the infection). Cell type and time point are not known. CDR3 protein: CASSEALPGETIGNQPQHF. The CDR3 nucleotides read TGTGCCAGCAGTGAAGCGCTACCTGGGGAAACGATAGGCAATCAGCCCCAGCATTTT.